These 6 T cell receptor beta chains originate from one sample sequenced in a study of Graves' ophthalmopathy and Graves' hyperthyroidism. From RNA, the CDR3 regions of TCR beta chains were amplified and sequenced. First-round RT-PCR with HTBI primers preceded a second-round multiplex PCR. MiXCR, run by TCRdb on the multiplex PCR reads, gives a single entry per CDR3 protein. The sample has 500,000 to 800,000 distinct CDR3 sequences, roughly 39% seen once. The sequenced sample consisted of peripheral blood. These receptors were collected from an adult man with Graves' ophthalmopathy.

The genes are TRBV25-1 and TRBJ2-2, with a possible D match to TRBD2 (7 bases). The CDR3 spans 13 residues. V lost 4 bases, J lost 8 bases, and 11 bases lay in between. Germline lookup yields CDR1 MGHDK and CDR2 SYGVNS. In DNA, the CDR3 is TGTGCCAGCAGTGGGGGGGGGGCTGGGGAGCTGTTTTTT. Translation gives CASSGGGAGELFF.

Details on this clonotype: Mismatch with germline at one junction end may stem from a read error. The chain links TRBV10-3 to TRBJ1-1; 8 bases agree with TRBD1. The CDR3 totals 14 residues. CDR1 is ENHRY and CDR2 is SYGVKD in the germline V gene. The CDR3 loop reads CASSRPGQAGQAFF. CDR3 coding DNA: TGTGCCAGCAGTCGACCGGGACAGGCGGGCCAAGCTTTCTTT.

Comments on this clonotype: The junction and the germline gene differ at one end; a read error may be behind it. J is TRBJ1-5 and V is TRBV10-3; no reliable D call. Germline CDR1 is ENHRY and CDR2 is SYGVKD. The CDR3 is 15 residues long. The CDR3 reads CASSFSFLSNQPQHF. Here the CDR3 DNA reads TGTGCCAGCAGTTTTTCCTTTCTTAGCAATCAGCCCCAGCATTTT.

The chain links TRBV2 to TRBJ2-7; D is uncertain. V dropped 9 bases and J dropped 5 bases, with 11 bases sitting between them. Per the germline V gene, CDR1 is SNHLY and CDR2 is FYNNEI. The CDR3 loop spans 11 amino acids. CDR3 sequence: CASEGPHEQYF. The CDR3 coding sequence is TGTGCCAGTGAAGGGCCCCACGAGCAGTACTTC. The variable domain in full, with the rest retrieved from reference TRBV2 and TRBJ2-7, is EPEVTQTPSHQVTQMGQEVILRCVPISNHLYFYWYRQILGQKVEFLVSFYNNEISEKSEIFDDQFSVERPDGSNFTLKIRSTKLEDSAMYFCASEGPHEQYFGPGTRLTVT.

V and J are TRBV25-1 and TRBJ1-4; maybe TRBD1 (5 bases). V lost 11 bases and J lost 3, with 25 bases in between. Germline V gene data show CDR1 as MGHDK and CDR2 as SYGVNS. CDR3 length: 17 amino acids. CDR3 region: CAGSPPSQGGPNEKLFF. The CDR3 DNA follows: TGTGCCGGCTCACCACCGTCCCAGGGTGGACCTAATGAAAAACTGTTTTTT.

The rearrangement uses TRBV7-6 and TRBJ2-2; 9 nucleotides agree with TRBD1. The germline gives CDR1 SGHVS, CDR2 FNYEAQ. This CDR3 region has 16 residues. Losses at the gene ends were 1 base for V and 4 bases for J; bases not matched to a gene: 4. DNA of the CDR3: TGTGCCAGCAGCTTAGGGGGACAGGGTGCCACCGGGGAGCTGTTTTTT. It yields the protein CASSLGGQGATGELFF.